A selection of T cell receptor beta chains follows, all from one sample in a study of cytomegalovirus exposure and HLA in healthy donors. Generated by immunoSEQ multiplex PCR, the TCRdb table keeps only in-frame clones and is missing some. The data hold about 94,000 clones, with roughly 86% observed a single time. The specimen sequenced was PBMCs. These receptors were obtained from a human donor in good health. Each CDR3 is given with its conserved first and last residue. The D gene is left open where the match is weak. Clone size is given for some rows only: seen once, a few or many times, or a class if the clone is expanded.

J,size,V,D,CDR3,DNA
TRBJ2-2,.,TRBV19,TRBD2,CASSIKSGTYTGELFF,TGTGCCAGTAGTATCAAGAGCGGGACGTACACCGGGGAGCTGTTTTTT
TRBJ1-5,.,TRBV30,.,CAWSLAGNQPQHF,TGTGCCTGGAGTTTGGCAGGCAATCAGCCCCAGCATTTT
TRBJ1-5,.,TRBV19,.,CASSMGGVNQPQHF,TGTGCCAGTAGTATGGGCGGGGTGAATCAGCCCCAGCATTTT
TRBJ1-2,.,TRBV11-3,.,CASSLGPQHGYTF,TGTGCCAGCAGCTTAGGTCCACAGCATGGCTACACCTTC
TRBJ1-4,.,TRBV5-1,.,CASSLSQTAPNEKLFF,TGCGCCAGCAGCTTGTCCCAGACAGCGCCTAATGAAAAACTGTTTTTT
TRBJ2-1,few,TRBV6-5,.,CASKGVYNEQFF,TGTGCCAGCAAAGGGGTCTACAATGAGCAGTTCTTC
TRBJ2-1,.,TRBV19,TRBD1,CASSLRRGQGSNEQFF,TGTGCCAGTAGCCTGCGTCGGGGACAGGGAAGCAATGAGCAGTTCTTC
TRBJ2-2,few,TRBV6-1,TRBD2,CASRGTSGLTGELFF,TGTGCCAGCAGGGGGACTAGCGGGCTTACCGGGGAGCTGTTTTTT
TRBJ1-3,.,TRBV9,TRBD1,CASSAGQGASGNTIYF,TGTGCCAGCAGCGCCGGACAGGGGGCTTCTGGAAACACCATATATTTT
TRBJ2-1,.,TRBV15,.,CATSRERAGLGNEQFF,TGTGCCACCAGCAGAGAAAGGGCAGGGCTGGGCAATGAGCAGTTCTTC
TRBJ1-2,.,TRBV4-1,.,CASSALTGIYGYTF,TGCGCCAGCAGCGCTCTAACAGGGATCTATGGCTACACCTTC
TRBJ2-1,.,TRBV7-3,TRBD1,CASSLTPTGHYNEQFF,TGTGCCAGCAGCTTAACTCCGACAGGGCACTACAATGAGCAGTTCTTC
TRBJ2-2,few,TRBV6-5,.,CASVGLPGTGELFF,TGTGCCAGCGTAGGACTACCGGGCACCGGGGAGCTGTTTTTT
TRBJ2-7,.,TRBV27,TRBD1,CASSEGQGLGEQYF,TGTGCCAGCAGCGAGGGACAGGGATTGGGGGAGCAGTACTTC
TRBJ1-2,.,TRBV9,.,CASSEGDYGYTF,TGTGCCAGCAGCGAAGGGGACTATGGCTACACCTTC
TRBJ2-7,.,TRBV30,TRBD2,CAWKAGDDYEQYF,TGTGCCTGGAAAGCGGGGGACGACTACGAGCAGTACTTC
TRBJ2-7,.,TRBV4-1,TRBD1,CASSLDREYEQYF,TGCGCCAGCAGCCTGGACAGGGAATACGAGCAGTACTTC
TRBJ1-5,.,TRBV28,.,CASSLYAGNGNQPQHF,TGTGCCAGCAGTTTATATGCGGGGAACGGCAATCAGCCCCAGCATTTT
TRBJ2-1,.,TRBV9,TRBD2,CASSVGGLAGIDGYEQFF,TGTGCCAGCAGCGTAGGGGGACTAGCGGGAATTGATGGGTATGAGCAGTTCTTC
TRBJ2-1,few,TRBV6-5,.,CASSYPWTEQFF,TGTGCCAGCAGTTACCCCTGGACAGAGCAGTTCTTC
TRBJ2-7,.,TRBV28,.,CASTKSGGSYEQYF,TGTGCCAGCACCAAATCTGGGGGGAGCTACGAGCAGTACTTC
TRBJ2-7,.,TRBV7-2,TRBD2,CASSFRASGASYEQYF,TGTGCCAGCAGCTTCAGGGCTAGCGGGGCCTCCTACGAGCAGTACTTC
TRBJ2-1,.,TRBV7-9,TRBD2,CASSSSGGRDEQFF,TGTGCCAGCAGCTCTAGCGGGGGGCGGGATGAGCAGTTCTTC
TRBJ1-6,.,TRBV7-9,.,CASGGDTANSPLHF,TGTGCCAGTGGGGGGGACACAGCCAATTCACCCCTCCACTTT
TRBJ2-7,.,TRBV9,.,CASSIQGDPSYEQYF,TGTGCCAGCAGCATTCAGGGCGACCCCTCCTACGAGCAGTACTTC
TRBJ1-5,.,TRBV9,.,CASSVGGGNQPQHF,TGTGCCAGCAGCGTAGGTGGGGGGAATCAGCCCCAGCATTTT
TRBJ1-1,.,TRBV6-5,.,CASSYSEVNTEAFF,TGTGCCAGCAGTTACTCGGAGGTGAACACTGAAGCTTTCTTT
TRBJ1-2,.,TRBV14,.,CASRRSGGSHKDGYTF,TGTGCCAGCAGACGCAGCGGGGGCAGCCATAAGGATGGCTACACCTTC
TRBJ1-5,once,TRBV6-5,TRBD1,CASSPDRGNQPQHF,TGTGCCAGCAGCCCGGACAGGGGCAATCAGCCCCAGCATTTT
TRBJ2-5,.,TRBV5-6,.,CASRQQGETQYF,TGTGCCAGCAGGCAGCAGGGTGAGACCCAGTACTTC
TRBJ2-2,.,TRBV25-1,TRBD1,CASGLDRGNTGELFF,TGTGCCAGCGGGTTGGACAGGGGAAACACCGGGGAGCTGTTTTTT
TRBJ1-1,few,TRBV5-1,.,CASSGDTGTTAFF,TGCGCCAGCAGCGGGGACACCGGGACAACGGCTTTCTTT
TRBJ1-2,.,TRBV29-1,.,CSVEGQGGGYTF,TGCAGCGTTGAAGGCCAGGGAGGAGGCTACACCTTC
TRBJ1-2,.,TRBV29-1,TRBD1,CSVEPRGIVSYTF,TGCAGCGTTGAGCCCAGGGGGATAGTGAGCTACACCTTC
TRBJ2-7,.,TRBV7-8,TRBD2,CASKGLAELEQYF,TGTGCCAGCAAGGGACTAGCGGAGCTCGAGCAGTACTTC
TRBJ2-1,.,TRBV5-1,TRBD1,CASSYGQGAGNEQFF,TGCGCCAGCAGCTACGGACAGGGGGCAGGCAATGAGCAGTTCTTC
TRBJ2-7,.,TRBV6-5,TRBD2,CASSQGLAGYEQYF,TGTGCCAGCAGCCAGGGACTAGCGGGCTACGAGCAGTACTTC
TRBJ2-7,.,TRBV30,TRBD1,CAWSSRGQGAVEQYF,TGTGCCTGGAGTTCTCGGGGACAGGGGGCGGTCGAGCAGTACTTC
TRBJ2-7,.,TRBV5-1,.,CASSLVREVSYEQYF,TGCGCCAGCAGCTTGGTCAGGGAGGTATCCTACGAGCAGTACTTC